Listed below are T cell receptor beta chains from one sample, sequenced in a study of blood T cell repertoires in COVID-19. The repertoire was sequenced with immunoSEQ multiplex PCR; TCRdb's copy has only in-frame clones and lacks some. The profile shows a few hundred thousand clones, 75% to 90% of them singletons. The sample consisted of peripheral blood. The receptors derive from a man younger than 45 with acute or convalescent COVID-19. Each CDR3 is given with its conserved first and last residue. The order of the fields is D gene, V gene, J gene, CDR3 protein, CDR3 DNA. A D gene is named only where the DNA matches it firmly.

d_call: TRBD1; v_call: TRBV10-3; j_call: TRBJ1-2; cdr3_aa: CAISDPGTGGYGYTF; cdr3_nt: TGTGCCATCAGTGATCCCGGGACAGGGGGCTATGGCTACACCTTC
d_call: NA; v_call: TRBV6-5; j_call: TRBJ1-2; cdr3_aa: CASRAGTSAYGYTF; cdr3_nt: TGTGCCAGCAGAGCGGGGACATCCGCTTATGGCTACACCTTC
d_call: NA; v_call: TRBV2; j_call: TRBJ1-6; cdr3_aa: CASSDRDSPLHF; cdr3_nt: TGTGCCAGCAGTGACAGGGATTCACCCCTCCACTTT
d_call: TRBD2; v_call: TRBV7-7; j_call: TRBJ2-2; cdr3_aa: CASSFRLAGVTGELFF; cdr3_nt: TGTGCTAGCAGCTTCAGACTAGCGGGAGTCACCGGGGAGCTGTTTTTT
d_call: TRBD1; v_call: TRBV6-6; j_call: TRBJ2-2; cdr3_aa: CASQGQQGPGELFF; cdr3_nt: TGTGCCAGCCAGGGACAGCAGGGGCCCGGGGAGCTGTTTTTT
d_call: NA; v_call: TRBV7-9; j_call: TRBJ2-7; cdr3_aa: CASSGKGRDSPNF; cdr3_nt: TGTGCCAGCAGCGGAAAGGGGCGGGACTCCCCGAACTTC
d_call: NA; v_call: TRBV3-1/TRBV3-2; j_call: TRBJ1-2; cdr3_aa: CASSQALTSPGGYTF; cdr3_nt: TGTGCCAGCAGCCAAGCCCTAACTTCCCCGGGGGGCTACACCTTC
d_call: NA; v_call: TRBV6-5; j_call: TRBJ1-1; cdr3_aa: CASSYKGITEAFF; cdr3_nt: TGTGCCAGCAGTTACAAGGGGATCACTGAAGCTTTCTTT
d_call: NA; v_call: TRBV12-3/TRBV12-4; j_call: TRBJ1-1; cdr3_aa: CASSSRAGTEAFF; cdr3_nt: TGTGCCAGCAGTTCAAGGGCGGGCACTGAAGCTTTCTTT
d_call: NA; v_call: TRBV2; j_call: TRBJ2-7; cdr3_aa: CASSVRSQYYEQYF; cdr3_nt: TGTGCCAGCAGTGTACGGAGCCAGTACTACGAGCAGTACTTC
d_call: NA; v_call: TRBV6-1; j_call: TRBJ1-1; cdr3_aa: CASSEEGQAFF; cdr3_nt: TGTGCCAGCAGTGAAGAGGGGCAGGCTTTCTTT
d_call: NA; v_call: TRBV10-2; j_call: TRBJ2-3; cdr3_aa: CASSELDYRTDTQYF; cdr3_nt: TGCGCCAGCAGTGAGTTAGACTACCGCACAGATACGCAGTATTTT
d_call: TRBD1; v_call: TRBV11-1; j_call: TRBJ1-6; cdr3_aa: CASSLVGQGRSPLHF; cdr3_nt: TGTGCCAGCAGCTTAGTTGGACAGGGACGCTCACCCCTCCACTTT
d_call: TRBD1; v_call: TRBV7-9; j_call: TRBJ2-3; cdr3_aa: CASSPRTGGRTDTQYF; cdr3_nt: TGTGCCAGCAGCCCGCGGACAGGGGGCAGGACAGATACGCAGTATTTT
d_call: TRBD2; v_call: TRBV2; j_call: TRBJ2-2; cdr3_aa: CASRASPGLATGELFF; cdr3_nt: TGTGCCAGCAGGGCCTCTCCGGGACTAGCTACCGGGGAGCTGTTTTTT
d_call: NA; v_call: TRBV5-1; j_call: TRBJ2-2; cdr3_aa: CASSSASNYIGELFF; cdr3_nt: TGCGCCAGCAGCTCCGCGAGTAACTACATCGGGGAGCTGTTTTTT